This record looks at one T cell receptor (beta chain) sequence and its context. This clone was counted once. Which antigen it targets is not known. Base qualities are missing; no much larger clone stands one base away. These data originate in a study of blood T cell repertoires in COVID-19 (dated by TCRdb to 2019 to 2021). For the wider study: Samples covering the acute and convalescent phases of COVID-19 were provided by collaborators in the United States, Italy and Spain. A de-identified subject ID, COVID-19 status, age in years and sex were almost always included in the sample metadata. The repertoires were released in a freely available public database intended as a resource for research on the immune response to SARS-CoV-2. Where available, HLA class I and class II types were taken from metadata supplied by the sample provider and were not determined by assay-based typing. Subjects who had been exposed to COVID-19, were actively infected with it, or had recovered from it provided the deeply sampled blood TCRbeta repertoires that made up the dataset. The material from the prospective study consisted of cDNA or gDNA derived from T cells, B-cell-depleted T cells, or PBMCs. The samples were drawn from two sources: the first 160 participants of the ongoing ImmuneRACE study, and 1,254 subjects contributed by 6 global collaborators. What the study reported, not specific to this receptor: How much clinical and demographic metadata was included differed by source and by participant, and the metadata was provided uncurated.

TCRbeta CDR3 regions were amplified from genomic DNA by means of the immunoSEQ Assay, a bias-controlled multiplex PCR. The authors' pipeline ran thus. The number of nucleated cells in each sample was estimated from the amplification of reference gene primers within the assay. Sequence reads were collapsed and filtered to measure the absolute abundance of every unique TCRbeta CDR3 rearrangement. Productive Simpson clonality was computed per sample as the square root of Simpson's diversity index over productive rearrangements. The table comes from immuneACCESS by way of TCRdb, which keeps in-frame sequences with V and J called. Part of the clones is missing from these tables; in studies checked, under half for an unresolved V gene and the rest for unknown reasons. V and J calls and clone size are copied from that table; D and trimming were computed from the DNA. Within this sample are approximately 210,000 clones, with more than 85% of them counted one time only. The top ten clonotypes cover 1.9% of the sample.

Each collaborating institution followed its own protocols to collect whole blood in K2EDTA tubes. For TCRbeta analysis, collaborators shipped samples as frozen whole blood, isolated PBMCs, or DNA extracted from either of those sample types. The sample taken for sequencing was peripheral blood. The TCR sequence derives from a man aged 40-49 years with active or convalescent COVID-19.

The CDR3 is CASSQSGTAMNTEAFF. The nucleotide sequence is given as TGCGCCAGCAGCCAGTCCGGGACAGCCATGAACACTGAAGCTTTCTTT. The chain joins TRBV4-1 to TRBJ1-1; 7 nucleotides in the junction match TRBD1. CDR1 and CDR2, per the germline V gene, are MGHRA and YSYEKL. Reading from cysteine to phenylalanine, the CDR3 counts 16 amino acids. The kept DNA is CDR3 alone, 48 bases in frame from the first base. Germline trimming amounts to 3 bases on V and 0 bases on J, with 7 as the count of junction bases outside the gene matches.